This section outlines one T cell receptor (beta chain) sequence together with its context. Its antigen is unidentified. These data come from a study of cytomegalovirus exposure and HLA in healthy donors. Study observations and caveats: In an earlier analysis, in around 590 donors, most V segments appeared productive either ~87% or ~30% of the time. A few V segments could not be told apart, such as TRBV6-2 and TRBV6-3, and were left out.

The PCR used 60 Vbeta and 13 Jbeta primers. Data came from immunoSEQ multiplex PCR; TCRdb stores just in-frame clones and leaves some out. Among under 150,000 clones listed, approximately 78% were seen once. Trimming left V 3 bases short and J 6 bases short, with 5 bases between. CDR1 SNHLY and CDR2 FYNNEI come from the germline V gene. The CDR3 length is 11 residues. The rearrangement links TRBV2 to TRBJ1-2, with no clear D. The receptor was isolated from a woman in her forties in good health and CMV-seronegative. The specimen was PBMCs. The CDR3 here is CASSDVNGYTF. CDR3 DNA: TGTGCCAGCAGTGACGTTAATGGCTACACCTTC.